This is a list of T cell receptor beta chains from one sample in a study of shared clonotypes between healthy human individuals. Assay: immunoSEQ multiplex PCR; the TCRdb copy retains only in-frame clones and omits some. There are around 2,000,000 clones in the sample; about 93% occur only once, and around 1.7% lies in the top ten. Input material: naive CD8+ T cells from PBMCs. The source of these receptors is a man aged 18 to 29 in good health. Some clones in this sample may be carry-over from other donors' samples. Each CDR3 is given with its conserved first and last residue. Each record gives: V gene, J gene, CDR3 protein.

TRBV30	TRBJ2-3	CAWSVFAGGTAQITQYF
TRBV27	TRBJ2-7	CASSLFSRASYEQYF
TRBV10-3	TRBJ1-1	CAISESQRNTEAFF
TRBV6-5	TRBJ1-6	CASRSGTGAYSPLHF
TRBV28	TRBJ1-1	CASSDQGFGNTEAFF
TRBV9	TRBJ2-3	CASAGTGLTDTQYF
TRBV27	TRBJ1-2	CASSYHRASDGYTF
TRBV7-9	TRBJ2-1	CASREGASGSNEQFF
TRBV6-6	TRBJ1-1	CASSFPGGGNTEAFF
TRBV30	TRBJ1-4	CAWTPTEHLGEKLFF
TRBV4-1	TRBJ2-5	CASSQSWADQETQYF
TRBV7-9	TRBJ2-1	CASSLPGQGFYEQFF
TRBV28	TRBJ2-7	CASQTRDRGFQYF
TRBV9	TRBJ2-2	CASRGDYLTGELFF
TRBV5-6	-	CASSFRENYEQYF
TRBV5-6	TRBJ2-2	CASSPAGGHREPHRELFF
TRBV4-3	TRBJ2-1	CASSQRGLAEQFF
TRBV5-8	TRBJ1-3	CASSLYGRHSGNTIYF
TRBV4-1	TRBJ2-7	CASSSQLSSYEQYF
TRBV29-1	TRBJ2-3	CSVEWWRITDTQYF
TRBV27	TRBJ2-2	CASSFYGSSTGELFF
TRBV4-1	TRBJ2-2	CASSLRLTGNTGELFF
TRBV27	TRBJ1-5	CASSEGRGNQPQHF
TRBV27	TRBJ2-7	CASSERLGSYEQYF
TRBV7-2	TRBJ2-3	CASSLVVTGTDTQYF